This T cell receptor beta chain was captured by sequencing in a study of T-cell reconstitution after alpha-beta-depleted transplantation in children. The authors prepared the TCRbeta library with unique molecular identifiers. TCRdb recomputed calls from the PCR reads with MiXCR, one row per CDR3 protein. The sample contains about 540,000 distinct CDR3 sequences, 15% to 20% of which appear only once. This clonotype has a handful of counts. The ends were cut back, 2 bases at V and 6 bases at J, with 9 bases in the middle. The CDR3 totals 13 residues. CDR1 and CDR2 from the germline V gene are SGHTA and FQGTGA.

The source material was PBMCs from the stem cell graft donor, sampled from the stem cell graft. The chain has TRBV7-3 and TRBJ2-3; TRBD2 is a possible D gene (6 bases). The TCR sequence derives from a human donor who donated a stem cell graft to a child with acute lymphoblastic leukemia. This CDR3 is CASSLGGLDTQYF. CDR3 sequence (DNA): TGTGCCAGCAGCTTAGGGGGGTTGGATACGCAGTATTTT.